This TCR beta chain was recovered during a study of spatial heterogeneity in lung cancer. Study-level background: Detected sequences consistently included more beta-chain ones than alpha-chain ones. Correlation of TCR transcript counts in tumor regions with a T cell module score from matched bulk RNA-seq was strong. Broader study findings: The study found that expanded intratumoral alpha and beta TCR counts tracked tumor mutation counts.

The V gene lost 0 bases and the J gene lost 4 bases, with 14 bases spanning the gap. CDR1 GTSNPN and CDR2 SVGIG come from the germline V gene (reference sequence). The CDR3 is 15 amino acids. In TCRdb, the 5' RACE reads were re-called with MiXCR into one record per CDR3 protein. The table lists 15,000 to 20,000 distinct CDR3 sequences, about 6.3% of them singletons, with 6.8% in the top ten. In its sample, this clonotype was seen many times. The antigen is not known. Because this beta chain is a stray read in a library intended to capture alpha chains, its abundance should not be given much weight. Stated time point: sample taken at primary tumor resection. Unsorted whole RNA of tumor, nontumor lung or frozen PBMC was sequenced.

The sequencing here drew on lung tumor tissue, taken at surgery. V is TRBV30 and J is TRBJ2-3; D remains unclear. This TCR was recovered from a male donor with early-stage non-small cell lung cancer. The CDR3 protein is CAWSVEVPGPDTQYF. The DNA for the CDR3 is TGTGCCTGGAGTGTAGAGGTCCCGGGTCCAGATACGCAGTATTTT.